The next 2 T cell receptor beta chains were all read from a single sample in a study of T-cell reconstitution after alpha-beta-depleted transplantation in children. Preparation of the TCRbeta library involved a method that used unique molecular identifiers. MiXCR was run by TCRdb on the PCR reads, yielding one entry per CDR3 protein. The sample contains roughly 100,000 distinct CDR3 sequences, about 8% of which appear only once. Source: PBMCs, taken before TCRalphabeta/CD19-depleted stem cell transplant. Receptors were obtained from a boy aged 2 to 9 with acute lymphoblastic leukemia, due to receive a stem cell transplant.

This clonotype was counted a few times. The gene calls are TRBV5-1 and TRBJ2-1; 10 nucleotides match TRBD2. Germline V gives CDR1 SGHRS, CDR2 YFSETQ. The J segment lost 4 bases and the V segment lost 4 bases, leaving 5 bases of the junction unmatched. This CDR3 has 15 residues. The CDR3 nucleotides read TGCGCCAGCAGCGCCGGGACTAGCGCTTACAATGAGCAGTTCTTC. It encodes CASSAGTSAYNEQFF.

The CDR3 region has the DNA TGTGCCAGCAGTGAAAGGGTTACCTACGAGCAGTACTTC. The encoded protein is CASSERVTYEQYF. The chain employs TRBV2 and TRBJ2-7; D is undetermined. Germline-derived CDR1 and CDR2 are SNHLY and FYNNEI. The V gene lost 2 bases and the J gene lost 2 bases, with 7 bases spanning the gap. This CDR3 region has 13 residues.